Shown below are 23 T cell receptor beta chains from a single sample sequenced in a study of blood T cell repertoires in COVID-19. Measured with immunoSEQ multiplex PCR; TCRdb has only the in-frame clones, and not every one. The table has 400,000 or so clones, 87% seen once. The specimen sequenced was PBMCs or T cells enriched from blood (not recorded which). All receptors come from a man aged 40-50 years in a cohort exposed to, infected with or recovered from COVID-19 (not recorded which).

This rearrangement joins TRBV6-4 to TRBJ2-2; 10 bases are shared with TRBD2. The V and J ends lost 3 bases and 4 bases, in that order; junction bases with no gene match: 14. This CDR3 is built from 19 residues. The germline V gene has CDR1 MRHNA and CDR2 SNTAGT. The CDR3 nucleotides are TGTGCCAGCAGTGAGCCCGGACTAGCGGACTTCCCTTTCACCGGGGAGCTGTTTTTT. Translation: CASSEPGLADFPFTGELFF.

The chain carries TRBV3-1 (or the pseudogene TRBV3-2) and TRBJ2-1; no definite D call. CDR3 size: 15 residues. Germline CDR1 LGHDT, CDR2 YNNKEL (reference sequence). The germline V and J ends were trimmed by 4 bases and 3 bases, with 13 bases remaining between them. Written as DNA, the CDR3 is TGTGCCAGCAGCCCTAACTCCATAAACTACAATGAGCAGTTCTTC. Protein sequence: CASSPNSINYNEQFF.

CDR3 in DNA: TGTGCCAGCAGCACCGGGACAGGGGGCATTAGCTATGGCTACACCTTC. Its translation is CASSTGTGGISYGYTF. V gene TRBV11-2 combines with J gene TRBJ1-2; 12 nucleotides agree with TRBD1. The ends lost 5 bases at V and 4 bases at J; junction bases unmatched: 8. There are 16 residues in the CDR3. Per germline, CDR1 SGHAT and CDR2 FQNNGV.

The count of this clone is one. The chain couples TRBV3-1 (or the pseudogene TRBV3-2) to TRBJ1-1; D remains ambiguous. Trimming stripped 3 bases from V and 5 bases from J, with 7 bases between. The CDR3 is 12 amino acids. In germline, CDR1 is LGHDT, CDR2 YNNKEL (reference sequence). The CDR3 DNA sequence: TGTGCCAGCAGCCAGCGGAGTACTGAAGCTTTCTTT. It yields the protein CASSQRSTEAFF.

This chain links TRBV6-5 with TRBJ1-1; D may be TRBD1 (5 bases). V gave up 5 bases and J gave up 6 bases, with 10 bases separating them. This CDR3 is 12 amino acids long. The germline V gene has CDR1 MNHEY and CDR2 SVGAGI. The CDR3 is CASSRQLAEAFF. The CDR3 DNA is TGTGCCAGCAGTCGACAGTTGGCTGAAGCTTTCTTT.

V usage is TRBV3-1 (or the pseudogene TRBV3-2) and J usage is TRBJ2-5; 7 bases are a match to TRBD1. With 0 bases clipped from V and 5 bases from J, the junction kept 12 bases outside the gene matches. The germline V gene has CDR1 LGHDT and CDR2 YNNKEL (reference sequence). This CDR3 spans 17 amino acids. The DNA for the CDR3 is TGTGCCAGCAGCCAAGATAGGAGCGGAAGCAGGGGGGAGACCCAGTACTTC. Its translation is CASSQDRSGSRGETQYF.

The rearrangement links TRBV6-4 to TRBJ2-1, with D hard to call. The CDR3 loop spans 14 amino acids. Trimming removed 6 bases at V and 0 bases at J, with 9 bases between. Germline V lookup: CDR1 MRHNA, CDR2 SNTAGT. CDR3 in amino acids: CASRAQSSYNEQFF. The CDR3 DNA sequence: TGTGCCAGCAGGGCACAGAGCTCCTACAATGAGCAGTTCTTC.

V is TRBV5-1 and J is TRBJ1-2; 9 nucleotides match TRBD1. V was clipped by 4 bases and J by 7 bases; unmatched bases: 11. Germline V CDR1 and CDR2: SGHRS, YFSETQ. There are 15 residues in the CDR3. CDR3 residues: CASSNVQGAKVGYTF. The CDR3 DNA sequence: TGCGCCAGCAGCAATGTACAGGGGGCGAAGGTTGGCTACACCTTC.

The genes are TRBV30 and TRBJ1-2, with 7 bases lining up with TRBD1. There are 12 residues in the CDR3. V lost 5 bases, J lost 5 bases, and 5 bases stayed unmatched. Germline V gene data show CDR1 as GTSNPN and CDR2 as SVGIG (reference sequence). The CDR3 DNA sequence: TGTGCCTGGTCAGGGGGTTGGTATGGCTACACCTTC. Its translation: CAWSGGWYGYTF. Variable domain in full (rest from reference TRBV30 and TRBJ1-2): SQTIHQWPATLVQPVGSPLSLECTVEGTSNPNLYWYRQAAGRGLQLLFYSVGIGQISSEVPQNLSASRPQDRQFILSSKKLLLSDSGFYLCAWSGGWYGYTFGSGTRLTVV.

This clone appeared once. V is TRBV4-1 and J is TRBJ2-5; D remains unclear. V was clipped by 1 base and J by 7 bases, with 13 bases between them. CDR3 length equals 14 residues. Germline assignment: CDR1 MGHRA and CDR2 YSYEKL. CDR3 region: CASSQVYSSGTQYF. CDR3 in DNA: TGCGCCAGCAGCCAAGTCTACAGTTCAGGGACCCAGTACTTC.

The gene calls are TRBV9 and TRBJ2-3, with D perhaps matching TRBD2 (6 bases). Germline V gene sequence: CDR1 SGDLS, CDR2 YYNGEE. This CDR3 has 15 residues. V lost 3 bases, J lost 4 bases, and 15 bases lay in between. The CDR3 loop reads CASSGGGPGADTQYF. The CDR3 DNA sequence: TGTGCCAGCAGCGGGGGCGGGCCGGGAGCAGATACGCAGTATTTT.

The chain recombines TRBV28 with TRBJ2-5; the match to TRBD2 covers 10 bases. V was clipped by 3 bases and J by 6 bases; unmatched bases: 7. CDR3 length equals 15 residues. The germline V gene encodes CDR1 MDHEN and CDR2 SYDVKM. In nucleotides, the CDR3 is TGTGCCAGCAGTTTCGCTAGCGGGAGTGGTAAGACCCAGTACTTC. Amino acid sequence: CASSFASGSGKTQYF.

The genes are TRBV5-1 and TRBJ2-7; 7 bases align to TRBD1. Germline-derived CDR1 and CDR2 are SGHRS and YFSETQ. The V and J ends lost 1 base and 7 bases, in that order; junction bases with no gene match: 11. This CDR3 is built from 15 residues. The CDR3 nucleotides read TGCGCCAGCAGCTTGACAGGGGATGTCGTGCGAGAGCAGTACTTC. This codes for CASSLTGDVVREQYF. The complete variable domain, with remaining parts taken from reference TRBV5-1 and TRBJ2-7, reads KAGVTQTPRYLIKTRGQQVTLSCSPISGHRSVSWYQQTPGQGLQFLFEYFSETQRNKGNFPGRFSGRQFSNSRSEMNVSTLELGDSALYLCASSLTGDVVREQYFGPGTRLTVT.

The V gene is TRBV16, the J gene TRBJ1-5, with D possibly matching TRBD1 (5 bases). There are 15 residues in the CDR3. V dropped 2 bases and J dropped 1 base, with 9 bases sitting between them. CDR1 and CDR2 (germline): KGHSY, FQNENV. CDR3 region: CASSQIGASNQPQHF. The CDR3 DNA reads TGTGCCAGCAGCCAAATAGGGGCGAGCAATCAGCCCCAGCATTTT.

V is TRBV2 and J is TRBJ2-5; TRBD2 matches at 9 bases. J was trimmed by 2 bases and V by 8 bases; bases with no gene match: 6. The CDR3 is 14 residues long. Germline lookup yields CDR1 SNHLY and CDR2 FYNNEI. The CDR3 region has the DNA TGTGCCAGCCACGGACTAGCGTCACAAGAGACCCAGTACTTC. Translation: CASHGLASQETQYF.

The chain carries TRBV5-4 and TRBJ2-1, with 7 nucleotides matching TRBD2. Germline V gives CDR1 SGHNT, CDR2 YYREEE (reference sequence). This CDR3 is built from 15 residues. Losses at the gene ends were 1 base for V and 10 bases for J; bases not matched to a gene: 11. The CDR3 is CASSLKASGREEQFF. The CDR3 DNA sequence: TGTGCCAGCAGCTTGAAGGCTAGCGGTCGAGAGGAGCAGTTCTTC.

Comments on this clone: Distinct nucleotide sequences in the sample also encode this CDR3. V is TRBV5-5 and J is TRBJ2-1; D gene uncertain. The CDR3 spans 15 residues. Looked up from germline, CDR1 is SGHKS and CDR2 is YYEKEE (reference sequence). The ends were cut back, 4 bases at V and 0 bases at J, with 11 bases in the middle. The CDR3 coding sequence is TGTGCCAGCAGCCCAGCGTCGAGCTCCTACAATGAGCAGTTCTTC. Protein sequence: CASSPASSSYNEQFF. Full variable domain (outside the CDR3, taken from reference TRBV5-5 and TRBJ2-1): DAGVTQSPTHLIKTRGQQVTLRCSPISGHKSVSWYQQVLGQGPQFIFQYYEKEERGRGNFPDRFSARQFPNYSSELNVNALLLGDSALYLCASSPASSSYNEQFFGPGTRLTVL.

This chain joins TRBV7-3 and TRBJ2-5; a weak D match, TRBD2 (6 bases). Germline CDR1 reads SGHTA; CDR2 reads FQGTGA. V shed 2 bases and J shed 5 bases, with 12 bases lying between them. CDR3 size: 14 residues. CDR3 in amino acids: CASSLGGKEETQYF. CDR3 coding DNA: TGTGCCAGCAGCTTAGGCGGGAAGGAGGAGACCCAGTACTTC.

The chain recombines TRBV5-4 with TRBJ2-1; weak D call: TRBD2 (6 bases). From germline, CDR1 is SGHNT and CDR2 YYREEE (reference sequence). Trimming pared 3 bases from V and 7 bases from J, leaving 11 bases between. The CDR3 runs 13 residues. CDR3 coding DNA: TGTGCCAGCAGCTGGCGGGGTACTAATGAGCAGTTCTTC. It encodes CASSWRGTNEQFF.

The chain has TRBV3-1 (or the pseudogene TRBV3-2) and TRBJ1-5, with TRBD1 matching over 8 bases. V was clipped by 5 bases and J by 1 base; unmatched bases: 4. Germline V CDR1 and CDR2: LGHDT, YNNKEL (reference sequence). CDR3 size: 15 residues. In DNA form, the CDR3 reads TGTGCCAGCAGCAAGAACAGGGGGAGCAATCAGCCCCAGCATTTT. Translating gives CASSKNRGSNQPQHF.

The chain has TRBV6-5 and TRBJ2-3; D remains ambiguous. This CDR3 has 13 residues. The V end was cut by 2 bases, the J end by 1 base, with 4 bases between. CDR1 and CDR2 from the germline V gene are MNHEY and SVGAGI. The CDR3 is CASSYTGTDTQYF. CDR3 sequence (DNA): TGTGCCAGCAGTTACACTGGCACAGATACGCAGTATTTT.

This sequence joins TRBV6-5 and TRBJ2-2; 8 nucleotides line up with TRBD1. J lost 5 bases, V lost 6 bases, and 8 bases had no gene match. Looked up from germline, CDR1 is MNHEY and CDR2 is SVGAGI. The CDR3 has 15 amino acids. DNA for the CDR3: TGTGCCAGCAGAGAGACAGGGGTGATGACCGGGGAGCTGTTTTTT. Amino acids: CASRETGVMTGELFF.

Comments on this clone: Other DNA sequences in this sample translate to the same CDR3. The chain links TRBV6-5 to TRBJ1-5; D is perhaps TRBD1 (5 bases). The CDR3 covers 15 residues. CDR1 MNHEY and CDR2 SVGAGI come from the germline V gene. Trimming stripped 6 bases from V and 0 bases from J, with 12 bases between. DNA of the CDR3: TGTGCCAGCAGACGTGACAGCTATAGCAATCAGCCCCAGCATTTT. Protein: CASRRDSYSNQPQHF.